Included here is one T cell receptor beta chain sequence, with context. Antigen: not known. PCR was performed using 60 Vbeta and 13 Jbeta primers. Measured with immunoSEQ multiplex PCR; TCRdb has only the in-frame clones, and not every one. The sample holds some 110,000 clones, approximately 71% seen once. This record comes from a study of cytomegalovirus exposure and HLA in healthy donors. Broader study findings: Presence/absence analyses supposed approximately even sequencing depth among donors. In a later analysis, most CMV-associated TCR beta chains appeared HLA-restricted.

The TCR sequence derives from a middle-aged man in good health and CMV-seronegative. The sequenced material came from PBMCs.

In DNA, the CDR3 is TGTGCCAGCAGCTTAACTAGCGGGGATAGCACAGATACGCAGTATTTT. It is translated as CASSLTSGDSTDTQYF. The chain links TRBV4-2 to TRBJ2-3; 10 bases are a match to TRBD2. Germline lookup yields CDR1 LGHNA and CDR2 YNFKEQ. The trim removed 5 bases at V and 0 bases at J, leaving 5 bases unmatched. The CDR3 extends over 16 amino acids.